The 5 T cell receptor beta chains listed next were all sequenced from one sample in a study of T cells in Graves' hyperthyroidism and ophthalmopathy. RNA transcripts gave rise to amplified TCR beta CDR3 regions. During a first-round RT-PCR of the TCR CDR3, the HTBI primer set was used. TCRdb itself ran the multiplex PCR reads through MiXCR, one entry per CDR3 protein. This table has some 500,000 distinct CDR3 sequences, around an eighth appearing once. Sequencing was done on a sample of blood. The source is a woman between 18 and 29 years old with Graves' hyperthyroidism.

This clonotype showed up many times. This sequence joins TRBV5-1 and TRBJ1-1; D call uncertain. There are 13 residues in the CDR3. Germline CDR1 reads SGHRS; CDR2 reads YFSETQ. V was pared by 5 bases and J by 5 bases, with 13 bases between. The CDR3, as DNA: TGCGCCAGCAGATCCGCCACGGCGACTGAAGCTTTCTTT. It specifies CASRSATATEAFF.

This clonotype was seen a few times. The genes are TRBV9 and TRBJ2-3; possible D gene TRBD2, 7 bases. Trimming left V 3 bases short and J 3 bases short, with 14 bases between. The CDR3 covers 15 residues. Per germline, CDR1 SGDLS and CDR2 YYNGEE. CDR3 in DNA: TGTGCCAGCAGCGCCTGGGGGCGGGAGACAGATACGCAGTATTTT. Translated, it gives CASSAWGRETDTQYF.

This clonotype has a count of ten or more. The chain couples TRBV30 to TRBJ1-6; 7 bases are shared with TRBD1. V dropped 5 bases and J dropped 6; count of bases not matched to a gene: 7. The CDR3 sequence is 14 residues long. Germline V gives CDR1 GTSNPN, CDR2 SVGIG (reference sequence). The CDR3 region is CAWARQGGNSPLHF. The CDR3 region has the DNA TGTGCCTGGGCGAGACAGGGCGGTAATTCACCCCTCCACTTT. Looking up the rest from reference TRBV30 and TRBJ1-6 gives the full variable domain: SQTIHQWPATLVQPVGSPLSLECTVEGTSNPNLYWYRQAAGRGLQLLFYSVGIGQISSEVPQNLSASRPQDRQFILSSKKLLLSDSGFYLCAWARQGGNSPLHFGNGTRLTVT.

This clonotype was seen ten or more times. This rearrangement joins TRBV18 to TRBJ1-5; D remains ambiguous. Trimming took off 6 bases at V and 3 bases at J, with 12 bases between the two ends. Germline V gene data show CDR1 as KGHSH and CDR2 as LQKENI. The CDR3 consists of 14 residues. CDR3 nucleotides: TGTGCCAGCTCGAGCCGTGACATCAATCAGCCCCAGCATTTT. This encodes CASSSRDINQPQHF.

This clonotype was seen at least ten times. The genes are TRBV29-1 and TRBJ2-3; TRBD1 might be the D (5 bases). Per the germline V gene, CDR1 is SQVTM and CDR2 is ANQGSEA. The CDR3 has 13 amino acids. Between the trimmed V and J ends, which lost 4 bases and 3 bases, there was a span of 11 bases. The CDR3 spells CSVAVGATDTQYF. CDR3 DNA sequence: TGCAGCGTTGCCGTAGGGGCGACAGATACGCAGTATTTT.